This entry is about one TCR beta chain. Those who participated ranged in age from about 18 to 89 years and resided in about two dozen US areas. Participants were placed into cohorts based on the clinical history they reported. The data were obtained in a study of blood T cell repertoires in COVID-19. Study summary: Samples of COVID-19 (acute and convalescent) were obtained from the United States, Italy and Spain.

Authors' processing steps: Estimates of nucleated cell counts were drawn from the amplification of reference gene primers. Data came from immunoSEQ multiplex PCR; TCRdb stores just in-frame clones and leaves some out. The DNA was the basis for D and trimming; V, J and clone size are from that table. Of a few hundred thousand clones listed, more than 80% are singletons. The germline gives CDR1 LNHNV, CDR2 YYDKDF (reference sequence). This CDR3 has 14 residues. J was trimmed by 3 bases and V by 4 bases; bases with no gene match: 6. This receptor was obtained from a man in his forties who had recovered from COVID-19. Sequenced sample: PBMCs or T cells enriched from blood (not recorded which). The V and J genes are TRBV15 and TRBJ2-7; 7 nucleotides align to TRBD1. The CDR3 reads CATSTRTGLYEQYF. The CDR3 coding sequence is TGTGCCACCAGCACCCGGACAGGACTCTACGAGCAGTACTTC.